The 27 T cell receptor beta chains below all came from one sample that was sequenced in a study of blood T cell repertoires in COVID-19. The data were produced by immunoSEQ multiplex PCR, yet TCRdb's version contains in-frame clones alone and is incomplete. This sample has fewer than 200,000 clones, with approximately 85% found just once. Sequencing was done on a sample of peripheral blood. Receptors originate from a man aged 35-49 years who had recovered from COVID-19.

This chain links TRBV7-9 with TRBJ2-7; 9 nucleotides agree with TRBD1. This CDR3 is built from 15 residues. Trimming cost V 5 bases and J 3 bases; bases outside gene matches: 8. Germline V gives CDR1 SEHNR, CDR2 FQNEAQ (reference sequence). In nucleotides, the CDR3 is TGTGCCAGCAGCGCTCTCACAGGGGGCTTCTACGAGCAGTACTTC. Amino acids: CASSALTGGFYEQYF.

J is TRBJ1-1 and V is TRBV29-1, with D unresolved. From germline, CDR1 is SQVTM and CDR2 ANQGSEA. The V end was cut by 8 bases, the J end by 5 bases, with 18 bases between. CDR3 size: 13 residues. CDR3 coding DNA: TGCAGCTCCGTTGACACGGCGGGGACTGAAGCTTTCTTT. Amino acids: CSSVDTAGTEAFF.

The J gene is TRBJ2-5, the V gene TRBV18, with 7 positions matching TRBD2. The J segment lost 2 bases and the V segment lost 1 base, leaving 7 bases of the junction unmatched. Looked up from germline, CDR1 is KGHSH and CDR2 is LQKENI. CDR3 size: 16 residues. The CDR3 region is CASSPLSSGFQETQYF. The DNA of the CDR3 is TGTGCCAGCTCACCACTTTCTAGCGGCTTTCAAGAGACCCAGTACTTC.

This chain uses TRBV6-5 with TRBJ2-2, with TRBD2 matching 12 bases. The J segment lost 8 bases and the V segment lost 4 bases, leaving 2 bases of the junction unmatched. Germline lookup yields CDR1 MNHEY and CDR2 SVGAGI. The CDR3 sequence is 14 residues long. In nucleotides, the CDR3 is TGTGCCAGCAGTTCACTAGCGGGGGGAGGGGAGCTGTTTTTT. Translation: CASSSLAGGGELFF.

V gene TRBV20-1 combines with J gene TRBJ2-5, with D possibly TRBD2 on 5 matching bases. The CDR3 has 13 residues. The germline CDR1 and CDR2 sequences are DFQATT and SNEGSKA (reference sequence). Trimming left V 3 bases short and J 5 bases short, with 13 bases between. The CDR3 loop reads CSASGPGSETQYF. In nucleotides, the CDR3 is TGCAGTGCTAGTGGTCCGGGGAGTGAGACCCAGTACTTC.

The chain links TRBV3-1 (or the pseudogene TRBV3-2) to TRBJ1-6; no firm D call. Germline CDR1 is LGHDT and CDR2 is YNNKEL (reference sequence). This CDR3 is built from 14 residues. Trimming left V 2 bases short and J 10 bases short, with 12 bases between. CDR3 nucleotide sequence: TGTGCCAGCAGCCAAATACAAACGGGGTCACCCCTCCACTTT. It translates to CASSQIQTGSPLHF.

This chain uses TRBV24-1 with TRBJ2-7; 7 bases map to TRBD2. CDR3 length: 12 residues. The germline V gene encodes CDR1 KGHDR and CDR2 SFDVKD. J was trimmed by 6 bases and V by 6 bases; bases with no gene match: 4. DNA for the CDR3: TGTGCCACCAGTCTCGGGGAGGGCGAGCAGTACTTC. Translation gives CATSLGEGEQYF.

The chain is built from TRBV5-1 and TRBJ2-7, with 8 bases lining up with TRBD2. With 0 bases clipped from V and 0 bases from J, the junction kept 5 bases outside the gene matches. The CDR3 is made up of 16 amino acids. CDR1 is SGHRS, CDR2 YFSETQ, per germline. This CDR3 is CASSLAGAGASYEQYF. The CDR3 DNA is TGCGCCAGCAGCTTGGCCGGAGCGGGGGCCTCCTACGAGCAGTACTTC.

The genes are TRBV2 and TRBJ2-5; no clear D gene. Germline V gives CDR1 SNHLY, CDR2 FYNNEI. The length of the CDR3 is 15 residues. V lost 7 bases and J 5 bases, leaving 20 bases between the germline ends. This CDR3 reads CASTTQPGFTETQYF. The CDR3 nucleotides read TGTGCCAGCACCACGCAGCCAGGATTCACGGAGACCCAGTACTTC.

The chain uses TRBV3-1 (or the pseudogene TRBV3-2) and TRBJ2-6; unclear D gene. Germline V gene sequence: CDR1 LGHDT, CDR2 YNNKEL (reference sequence). V was clipped by 2 bases and J by 1 base, with 9 bases between them. CDR3 size: 16 residues. The CDR3 spells CASSQSLSSGANVLTF. CDR3 bases: TGTGCCAGCAGCCAAAGTCTTAGTTCTGGGGCCAACGTCCTGACTTTC.

The chain links TRBV4-3 to TRBJ2-7; TRBD2 is a possible D gene (6 bases). Germline-derived CDR1 and CDR2 are LGHNA and YSLEER. Trimming left V 0 bases short and J 2 bases short, with 20 bases between. The length of the CDR3 is 18 residues. The CDR3 protein is CASSQDGPAGSRAYEQYF. The CDR3 region has the DNA TGCGCCAGCAGCCAAGATGGGCCCGCGGGATCTCGGGCCTACGAGCAGTACTTC.

The chain couples TRBV27 to TRBJ1-2, with TRBD1 matching 8 bases. The CDR3 is 13 residues long. Germline loops: CDR1 MNHEY, CDR2 SMNVEV (reference sequence). The V segment lost 6 bases and the J segment 6 bases; nucleotides outside the gene matches: 6. The CDR3 sequence is CASRPDREDGYTF. The CDR3 DNA is TGTGCCAGCAGGCCGGACAGGGAGGATGGCTACACCTTC.

The chain recombines TRBV19 with TRBJ1-2, with 8 bases identical to TRBD1. The CDR3 sequence is 13 residues long. Germline V CDR1 and CDR2: LNHDA, SQIVND (reference sequence). With V trimmed by 2 bases and J by 6 bases, 2 bases remained unmatched. The DNA of the CDR3 is TGTGCCAGTAGTATACCAGGGGGCAATGGCTACACCTTC. As protein: CASSIPGGNGYTF.

The gene calls are TRBV24-1 and TRBJ2-7, with D perhaps TRBD2 (5 bases). The CDR3 consists of 12 residues. Germline CDR1 and CDR2: KGHDR and SFDVKD. The V end lost 5 bases, the J end lost 3 bases, and 7 bases lay between the germline ends. This CDR3 reads CATSAGDYEQYF. CDR3 DNA: TGTGCCACCAGTGCCGGGGACTACGAGCAGTACTTC.

The V and J genes are TRBV19 and TRBJ2-6, with D perhaps matching TRBD1 (5 bases). Trimming took off 7 bases at V and 2 bases at J, with 18 bases between the two ends. Germline V CDR1 and CDR2: LNHDA, SQIVND (reference sequence). The CDR3 covers 17 residues. The CDR3 protein is CASTTPPGNPGANVLTF. The CDR3 DNA follows: TGTGCCAGTACCACACCCCCAGGGAATCCTGGGGCCAACGTCCTGACTTTC.

The V and J genes are TRBV7-8 and TRBJ2-3; possibly TRBD2 for D (6 bases). This CDR3 has 17 amino acids. With 1 base removed from V and 2 bases from J, the gap between germline ends came to 16 bases. Per germline, CDR1 SGHVS and CDR2 FQNEAQ. CDR3 DNA: TGTGCCAGCAGCTTAGAGGGTAGCGGACTCTACACAGATACGCAGTATTTT. This translates into CASSLEGSGLYTDTQYF.

V usage is TRBV28 and J usage is TRBJ1-6, with 8 bases matching TRBD1. V trimming: 2 bases; J trimming: 4 bases; junction bases outside the gene matches: 1. Germline CDR1 MDHEN, CDR2 SYDVKM. The CDR3 is made up of 15 amino acids. Written as DNA, the CDR3 is TGTGCCAGCAGTTTAGGACAGGGATATAATTCACCCCTCCACTTT. It is translated as CASSLGQGYNSPLHF.

V and J are TRBV6-5 and TRBJ2-7; a weak D match, TRBD1 (6 bases). The germline CDR1 and CDR2 sequences are MNHEY and SVGAGI. Trimming took 4 bases from V and 2 from J, leaving 12 bases between them. The CDR3 is 14 residues long. The CDR3 loop reads CASSLTGTTYEQYF. As DNA, the CDR3 is TGTGCCAGCAGTTTGACAGGAACAACCTACGAGCAGTACTTC.

V gene TRBV7-9 combines with J gene TRBJ1-1; a possible D gene is TRBD1 (5 bases). This CDR3 contains 14 residues. Germline V gene lookup returns CDR1 SEHNR and CDR2 FQNEAQ (reference sequence). The ends were cut back, 5 bases at V and 6 bases at J, with 16 bases in the middle. In nucleotides, the CDR3 is TGTGCCAGCAGCCTCCGGGACGGACTACCTGAAGCTTTCTTT. It encodes CASSLRDGLPEAFF.

J is TRBJ1-1 and V is TRBV6-2 or TRBV6-3, with no clear D. In germline, CDR1 is MNHEY, CDR2 SVGEGT. The CDR3 has 15 residues. Trimming took off 3 bases at V and 1 base at J, with 12 bases between the two ends. CDR3 sequence reads: CASSYDSLPNTEAFF. CDR3 nucleotide sequence: TGTGCCAGCAGTTATGACTCGTTACCGAACACTGAAGCTTTCTTT.

V is TRBV6-5 and J is TRBJ2-3, with TRBD2 identical over 10 bases. J lost 5 bases, V lost 6 bases, and 8 bases had no gene match. This CDR3 spans 15 amino acids. CDR1 is MNHEY and CDR2 is SVGAGI in the germline V gene. As DNA, the CDR3 is TGTGCCAGCAGAAAGGTAGCGGGGGGAATAGATACGCAGTATTTT. It encodes CASRKVAGGIDTQYF.

This chain uses TRBV18 with TRBJ1-4; TRBD1 aligns across 7 bases. The trim removed 3 bases at V and 6 bases at J, leaving 4 bases unmatched. Germline V gives CDR1 KGHSH, CDR2 LQKENI. This CDR3 has 14 residues. CDR3 in amino acids: CASSPTGQDEKLFF. The CDR3 nucleotides are TGTGCCAGCTCACCGACAGGGCAGGATGAAAAACTGTTTTTT.

Comment on this clone: This same CDR3 is encoded by further DNA sequences in the sample. This chain uses TRBV9 with TRBJ2-5; weak D call: TRBD1 (5 bases). V dropped 4 bases and J dropped 5 bases, with 6 bases sitting between them. The CDR3 is 11 amino acids. Germline V gives CDR1 SGDLS, CDR2 YYNGEE. The CDR3 loop reads CASSRGETQYF. In DNA form, the CDR3 reads TGTGCCAGCAGCAGGGGTGAGACCCAGTACTTC.

This clone was picked up a small number of times. CDR3 protein: CASSQDKGSGREAFF. CDR3 in DNA: TGTGCCAGCAGCCAAGATAAAGGCTCGGGTAGGGAAGCTTTCTTT. The chain uses TRBV4-2 and TRBJ1-1; D ambiguous. CDR1 LGHNA and CDR2 YNFKEQ come from the germline V gene. V lost 0 bases and J 8 bases, leaving 16 bases between the germline ends. This CDR3 has 15 residues.

The rearrangement joins TRBV4-3 to TRBJ2-2; 7 positions match TRBD2. This CDR3 contains 17 residues. Germline CDR1 is LGHNA and CDR2 is YSLEER. Trimming cost V 0 bases and J 4 bases; bases outside gene matches: 8. The CDR3 spells CASSQDLRGRTTGELFF. The CDR3 DNA sequence: TGCGCCAGCAGCCAAGATCTACGCGGGAGAACCACCGGGGAGCTGTTTTTT.

The CDR3 DNA reads TGCGCCAGCAGCCCCAGCGGGAGGGATACCTACGAGCAGTACTTC. Translating it yields CASSPSGRDTYEQYF. This chain joins TRBV5-1 and TRBJ2-7; TRBD2 matches 10 bases. J lost 2 bases, V lost 4 bases, and 6 bases had no gene match. CDR3 length: 15 amino acids. Germline V gene data show CDR1 as SGHRS and CDR2 as YFSETQ. Full variable domain (outside the CDR3, taken from reference TRBV5-1 and TRBJ2-7): KAGVTQTPRYLIKTRGQQVTLSCSPISGHRSVSWYQQTPGQGLQFLFEYFSETQRNKGNFPGRFSGRQFSNSRSEMNVSTLELGDSALYLCASSPSGRDTYEQYFGPGTRLTVT.

The J gene is TRBJ1-4, the V gene TRBV19; no clear D gene. This CDR3 is built from 16 residues. V was cut by 5 bases and J by 7 bases, with 20 bases left in between. The V gene's germline CDR1 is LNHDA and CDR2 SQIVND (reference sequence). The DNA of the CDR3 is TGTGCCAGTAGTCCGGTCGGGAGGGCATCGACTGAAAAACTGTTTTTT. This codes for CASSPVGRASTEKLFF.